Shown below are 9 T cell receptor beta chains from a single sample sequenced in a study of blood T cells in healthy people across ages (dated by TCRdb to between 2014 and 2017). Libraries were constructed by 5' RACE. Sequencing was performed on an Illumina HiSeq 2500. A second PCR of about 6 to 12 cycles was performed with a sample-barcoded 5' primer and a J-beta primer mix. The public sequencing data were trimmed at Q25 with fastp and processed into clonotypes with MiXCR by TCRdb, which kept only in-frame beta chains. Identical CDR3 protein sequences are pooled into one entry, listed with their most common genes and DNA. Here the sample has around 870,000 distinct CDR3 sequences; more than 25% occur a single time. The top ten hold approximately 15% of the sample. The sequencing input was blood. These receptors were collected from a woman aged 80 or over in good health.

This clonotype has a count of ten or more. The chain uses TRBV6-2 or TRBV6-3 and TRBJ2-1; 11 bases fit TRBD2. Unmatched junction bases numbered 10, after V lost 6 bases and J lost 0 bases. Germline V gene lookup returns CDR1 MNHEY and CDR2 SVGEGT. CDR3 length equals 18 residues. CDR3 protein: CASSRLAGGASSYNEQFF. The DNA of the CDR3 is TGTGCCAGCAGCCGTCTAGCGGGGGGCGCGAGCTCCTACAATGAGCAGTTCTTC.

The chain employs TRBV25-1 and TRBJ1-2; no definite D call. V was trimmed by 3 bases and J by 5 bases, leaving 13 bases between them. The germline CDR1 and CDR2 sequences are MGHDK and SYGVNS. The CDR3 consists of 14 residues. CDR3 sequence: CASSDPHSRYGYTF. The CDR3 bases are TGTGCCAGCAGTGATCCTCATTCCCGGTATGGCTACACCTTC.

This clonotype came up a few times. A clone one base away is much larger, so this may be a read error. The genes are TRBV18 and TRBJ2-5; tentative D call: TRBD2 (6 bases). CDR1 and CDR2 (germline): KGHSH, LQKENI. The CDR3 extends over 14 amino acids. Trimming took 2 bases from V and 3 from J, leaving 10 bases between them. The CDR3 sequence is CASSPSSEEETQYF. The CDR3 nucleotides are TGTGCCAGCTCACCATCTAGCGAGGAAGAGACCCAGTACTTC.

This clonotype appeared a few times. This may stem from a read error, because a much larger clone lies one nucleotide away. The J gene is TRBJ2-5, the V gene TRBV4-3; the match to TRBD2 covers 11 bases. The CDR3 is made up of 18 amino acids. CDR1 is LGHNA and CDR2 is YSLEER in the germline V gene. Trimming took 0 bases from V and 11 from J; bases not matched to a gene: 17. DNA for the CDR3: TGCGCCAGCAGCCAAGATCTAATGCTAGCGGGGGGCCCCAATGAGCAGTACTTC. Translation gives CASSQDLMLAGGPNEQYF.

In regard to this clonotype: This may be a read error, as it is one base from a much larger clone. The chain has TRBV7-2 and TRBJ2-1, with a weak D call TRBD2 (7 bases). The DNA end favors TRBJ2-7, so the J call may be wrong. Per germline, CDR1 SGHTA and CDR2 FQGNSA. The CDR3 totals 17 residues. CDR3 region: CASSLKSAGASYNEQYF. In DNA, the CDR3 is TGTGCCAGCAGCTTAAAGAGTGCGGGGGCCTCCTACAATGAGCAGTACTTC.

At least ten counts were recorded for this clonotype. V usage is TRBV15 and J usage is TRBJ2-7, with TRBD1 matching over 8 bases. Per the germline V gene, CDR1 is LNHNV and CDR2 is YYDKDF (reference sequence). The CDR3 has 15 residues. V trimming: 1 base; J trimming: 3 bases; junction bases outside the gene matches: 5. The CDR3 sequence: CATSRGPGQDYEQYF. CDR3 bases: TGTGCCACCAGCAGAGGACCGGGACAGGACTACGAGCAGTACTTC.

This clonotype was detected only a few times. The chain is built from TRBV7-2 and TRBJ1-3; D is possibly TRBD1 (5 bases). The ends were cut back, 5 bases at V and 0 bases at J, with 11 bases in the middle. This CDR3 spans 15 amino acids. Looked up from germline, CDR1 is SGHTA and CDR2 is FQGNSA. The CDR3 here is CASSPAGVSGNTIYF. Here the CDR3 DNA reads TGTGCCAGCAGCCCCGCGGGGGTCTCTGGAAACACCATATATTTT.

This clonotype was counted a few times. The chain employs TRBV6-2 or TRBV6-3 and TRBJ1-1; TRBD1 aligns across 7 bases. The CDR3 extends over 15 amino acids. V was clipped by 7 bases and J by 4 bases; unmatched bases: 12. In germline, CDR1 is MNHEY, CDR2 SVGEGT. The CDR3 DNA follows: TGTGCCAGCACTCTTCTTCAGGCAGGGGGCACTGAAGCTTTCTTT. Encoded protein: CASTLLQAGGTEAFF.

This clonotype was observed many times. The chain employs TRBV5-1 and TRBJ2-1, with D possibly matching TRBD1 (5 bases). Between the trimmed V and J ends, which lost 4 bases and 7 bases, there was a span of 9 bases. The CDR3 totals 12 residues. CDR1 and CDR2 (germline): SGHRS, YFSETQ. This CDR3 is CASSRQWNEQFF. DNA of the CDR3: TGCGCCAGCAGCCGACAGTGGAATGAGCAGTTCTTC.